This T cell receptor beta chain is drawn from a study of blood T cell repertoires in COVID-19. TCRdb's table, derived via immunoSEQ multiplex PCR, lists solely in-frame clones and lacks some. The sample has roughly 330,000 clones, 80% to 90% seen once. This CDR3 is built from 18 residues. CDR1 is MDHEN, CDR2 SYDVKM, per germline. J lost 4 bases, V lost 4 bases, and 16 bases had no gene match. This TCR was sampled from a young man who had recovered from COVID-19. The chain uses TRBV28 and TRBJ1-3, with 7 bases fitting TRBD1. Sequenced sample: PBMCs or T cells enriched from blood (not recorded which). As DNA, the CDR3 is TGTGCCAGCAGTTCCACACCCCGGCGCAGGGGGGAAGGAAACACCATATATTTT. Its translation: CASSSTPRRRGEGNTIYF.